This T cell receptor (beta chain) was captured by sequencing in a study of blood T cell repertoires in COVID-19. Study information: The study drew acute and convalescent COVID-19 samples from the United States, Italy and Spain.

This clone was counted at least ten times. Measured with immunoSEQ multiplex PCR; TCRdb has only the in-frame clones, and not every one. The table has 210,000 or so clones, 70% to 85% seen once; the top ten hold approximately 13%. CDR3 size: 14 residues. The V end lost 9 bases, the J end lost 2 bases, and 14 bases lay between the germline ends. Germline values: CDR1 MDHEN, CDR2 SYDVKM. The clonotype originates from a man aged 45-60 years who had recovered from COVID-19. The gene calls are TRBV28 and TRBJ2-1, with D unresolved. Material: peripheral blood. The CDR3 reads CASGLGYAYNEQFF. Written as DNA, the CDR3 is TGTGCCAGTGGCCTCGGGTACGCCTACAATGAGCAGTTCTTC.